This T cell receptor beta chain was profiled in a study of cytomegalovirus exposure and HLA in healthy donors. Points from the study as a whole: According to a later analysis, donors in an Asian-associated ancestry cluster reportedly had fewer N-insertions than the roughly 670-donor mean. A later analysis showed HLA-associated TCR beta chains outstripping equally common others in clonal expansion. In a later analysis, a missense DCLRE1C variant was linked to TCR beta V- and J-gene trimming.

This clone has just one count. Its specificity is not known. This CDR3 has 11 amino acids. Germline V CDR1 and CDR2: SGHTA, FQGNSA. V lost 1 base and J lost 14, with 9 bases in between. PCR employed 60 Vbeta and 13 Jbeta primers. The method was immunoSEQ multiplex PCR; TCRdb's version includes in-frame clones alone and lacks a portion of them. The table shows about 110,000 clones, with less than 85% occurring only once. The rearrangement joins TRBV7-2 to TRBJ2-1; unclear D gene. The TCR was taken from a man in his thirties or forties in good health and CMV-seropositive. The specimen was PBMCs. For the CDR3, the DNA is TGTGCCAGCAGCTTAGGGGCCTCGGAGTTCTTC. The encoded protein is CASSLGASEFF.